This TCR beta chain was sequenced during a study of T cell clonality in common variable immunodeficiency. General study findings and limits: T cell subpopulation sequencing would be needed to explain CVID clonality. Shared TCRbeta clones were fewer between CVID subjects than controls.

There are a few counts of this clone. Its target is not known. The read terminates 3 residues ahead of where the CDR3 ends, so the germline J gene completes it. Data came from immunoSEQ multiplex PCR; TCRdb stores just in-frame clones and leaves some out. This sample comprises 35,000 to 50,000 clones, none seen once only. CDR1 and CDR2 from the germline V gene are GTSNPN and SVGIG (reference sequence). Trimming removed 2 bases at V and 2 bases at J, with 4 bases between. The CDR3 extends over 11 amino acids. The chain carries TRBV30 and TRBJ2-7; D is unclear. This TCR was recovered from a person aged 18 to 69 in good health. The sample was peripheral blood mononuclear cells. The CDR3 DNA, read in part, is TGTGCCTGGAGTAGGGCCTACGAG. It is translated as CAWSRAYE. In full, the CDR3 is CAWSRAYEQYF.